This is a list of T cell receptor beta chains from one sample in a study of cytomegalovirus exposure and HLA in healthy donors. The method was immunoSEQ multiplex PCR; TCRdb's version includes in-frame clones alone and lacks a portion of them. The sample has about 74,000 clones, 94% seen once. The sample was PBMCs. The receptors were gathered from a man aged 18 to 29 in good health and CMV-seropositive. CDR3s include the opening cysteine and the closing phenylalanine or tryptophan. The order of the fields is V gene, clone size, J gene, D gene, CDR3 DNA, CDR3 protein. The D gene is left open where the match is weak. Not every row has a clone size; where given, it reads once, few, many or a size class.

V: TRBV12-5; size: -; J: TRBJ2-2; D: TRBD2; DNA: TGTGCTAGTGGTTCGCGACTAGCGGGGTTCACCGGGGAGCTGTTTTTT; CDR3: CASGSRLAGFTGELFF
V: TRBV30; size: -; J: TRBJ1-3; D: -; DNA: TGTGCCTGGACCCGACTGGGGGAGGAGGGAAACACCATATATTTT; CDR3: CAWTRLGEEGNTIYF
V: TRBV9; size: -; J: TRBJ1-2; D: -; DNA: TGTGCCAGCAGCGGGGACATGAACTATGGCTACACCTTC; CDR3: CASSGDMNYGYTF
V: TRBV5-1; size: many; J: TRBJ2-7; D: -; DNA: TGCGCCAGCAGCCCAGTTGGCTACGAGCAGTACTTC; CDR3: CASSPVGYEQYF
V: TRBV9; size: once; J: TRBJ1-5; D: -; DNA: TGTGCCAGCAGCGTAGGTCTAGAAGATCAGCCCCAGCATTTT; CDR3: CASSVGLEDQPQHF
V: TRBV30; size: once; J: TRBJ2-1; D: -; DNA: TGTGCCTGGAGTCGCCTTCTTCGGCTAGATTACAATGAGCAGTTCTTC; CDR3: CAWSRLLRLDYNEQFF
V: TRBV4-1; size: -; J: TRBJ1-3; D: -; DNA: TGCGCCAGCAGCCAAGAACACAGGGCTGACACCATATATTTT; CDR3: CASSQEHRADTIYF
V: TRBV10-1; size: -; J: TRBJ2-1; D: TRBD1; DNA: TGCGCCAGGGAGAACAGGGGCCAAGCCTACAATGAGCAGTTCTTC; CDR3: CARENRGQAYNEQFF
V: TRBV7-8; size: -; J: TRBJ2-1; D: TRBD2; DNA: TGTGCCAGCAGCTTAGAGCGAGCGGGATTGAACAATGAGCAGTTCTTC; CDR3: CASSLERAGLNNEQFF
V: TRBV4-1; size: -; J: TRBJ1-2; D: -; DNA: TGCGCCAGCAGCCAACCGACAGACCGTAACTATGGCTACACCTTC; CDR3: CASSQPTDRNYGYTF
V: TRBV11-2; size: once; J: TRBJ2-3; D: TRBD2; DNA: TGTGCCAGCAGCTTAGGAGCTAGCGGGAGTACAGATACGCAGTATTTT; CDR3: CASSLGASGSTDTQYF
V: TRBV19; size: -; J: TRBJ2-7; D: -; DNA: TGTGCCAGTACTCCTGCCGGGGGTCGGGACGAGCAGTACTTC; CDR3: CASTPAGGRDEQYF
V: TRBV9; size: -; J: TRBJ1-2; D: TRBD1; DNA: TGTGCCAGCAGCGTAGTTGGGACAGGGGGTTCTGGCTACACCTTC; CDR3: CASSVVGTGGSGYTF
V: TRBV5-1; size: -; J: TRBJ2-3; D: TRBD2; DNA: TGCGCCAGCAGCTTGGTCGGACTAGCGGCAGATACGCAGTATTTT; CDR3: CASSLVGLAADTQYF
V: TRBV10-3; size: -; J: TRBJ2-5; D: TRBD2; DNA: TGTGCCATCAGTCCCGGGACTACCTTACAAGAGACCCAGTACTTC; CDR3: CAISPGTTLQETQYF
V: TRBV19; size: -; J: TRBJ2-1; D: TRBD2; DNA: TGTGCCAGTAGTGGAGCACTAGCGGGAGGTTACAATGAGCAGTTCTTC; CDR3: CASSGALAGGYNEQFF
V: TRBV28; size: -; J: TRBJ1-2; D: -; DNA: TGTGCCGCGGTGGGGGCCGAGGGGTATGGCTACACCTTC; CDR3: CAAVGAEGYGYTF
V: TRBV6-1; size: -; J: TRBJ2-1; D: -; DNA: TGTGCCAGCAGCTCCCGGGGTCCGCAGTTCTTC; CDR3: CASSSRGPQFF
V: TRBV18; size: once; J: TRBJ1-3; D: TRBD1; DNA: TGTGCCAGCTCTCTCGCCGGACAGGGGGTCTCTGGAAACACCATATATTTT; CDR3: CASSLAGQGVSGNTIYF
V: TRBV27; size: -; J: TRBJ2-3; D: TRBD2; DNA: TGTGCCAGCAGTTTATCCGGGGGGTGGACTAGCACAGATACGCAGTATTTT; CDR3: CASSLSGGWTSTDTQYF
V: TRBV11-2; size: -; J: TRBJ2-7; D: TRBD2; DNA: TGTGCCAGCAGCTTGACAGGGCTAGCGGGAGGGCCTGGGTACGAGCAGTACTTC; CDR3: CASSLTGLAGGPGYEQYF
V: TRBV9; size: -; J: TRBJ2-7; D: TRBD1; DNA: TGTGCCAGCAGCGCCCGGACAGGTAGCGACGAGCAGTACTTC; CDR3: CASSARTGSDEQYF
V: TRBV19; size: -; J: TRBJ1-1; D: -; DNA: TGTGCCAGTAGTATTGGGTATACGGGCACTGAAGCTTTCTTT; CDR3: CASSIGYTGTEAFF
V: TRBV1; size: -; J: TRBJ2-7; D: -; DNA: TGCACCAGCAGCCAAGAGCGCAAGCAGGGGGCACCCTACGAGCAGTACTTC; CDR3: CTSSQERKQGAPYEQYF
V: TRBV11-2; size: -; J: TRBJ2-5; D: -; DNA: TGTGCCAGCAGCTTAACTCCGGGGGAGACCCAGTACTTC; CDR3: CASSLTPGETQYF
V: TRBV9; size: -; J: TRBJ1-1; D: TRBD1; DNA: TGTGCCAGCAGCGACCCCGGGACAGGGCACACTGAAGCTTTCTTT; CDR3: CASSDPGTGHTEAFF
V: TRBV6-6; size: -; J: TRBJ2-7; D: -; DNA: TGTGCCAGCAGCGGAATACAGGGCCCCTACGAGCAGTACTTC; CDR3: CASSGIQGPYEQYF
V: TRBV7-9; size: -; J: TRBJ2-6; D: -; DNA: TGTGCCAGCAGCCACCTCTGGGCAGGGGCCAACGTCCTGACTTTC; CDR3: CASSHLWAGANVLTF
V: TRBV5-1; size: -; J: TRBJ2-5; D: TRBD2; DNA: TGCGCCAGCCGGACTAGCGGGGCCCCCCAAGAGACCCAGTACTTC; CDR3: CASRTSGAPQETQYF
V: TRBV19; size: -; J: TRBJ2-3; D: -; DNA: TGTGCCAGTAAGTTACAGGCCGGCACAGATACGCAGTATTTT; CDR3: CASKLQAGTDTQYF
V: TRBV28; size: -; J: TRBJ1-2; D: -; DNA: TGTGCCAGCAGTTCACAGCCATCTATCCCGTATGGCTACACCTTC; CDR3: CASSSQPSIPYGYTF
V: TRBV5-5; size: -; J: TRBJ1-3; D: -; DNA: TGTGCCAGCAGCAATCGACAGGTCAGCTCTGGAAACACCATATATTTT; CDR3: CASSNRQVSSGNTIYF
V: TRBV18; size: -; J: TRBJ1-1; D: TRBD1; DNA: TGTGCCAGCTCACAGGGGGCTGTGAACACTGAAGCTTTCTTT; CDR3: CASSQGAVNTEAFF
V: TRBV7-2; size: -; J: TRBJ2-4; D: -; DNA: TGTGCCAGCAGCACCGCCGGACTAGCCAAAAACATTCAGTACTTC; CDR3: CASSTAGLAKNIQYF
V: TRBV23-1; size: -; J: TRBJ2-7; D: TRBD1; DNA: TGCGCCAGCAGTCAATCGGGACAGCAATACGAGCAGTACTTC; CDR3: CASSQSGQQYEQYF
V: TRBV19; size: -; J: TRBJ1-5; D: -; DNA: TGTGCCAGTAGTATGGCATCAGGTCAGCCCCAGCATTTT; CDR3: CASSMASGQPQHF
V: TRBV28; size: once; J: TRBJ2-3; D: TRBD1; DNA: TGTGCCAGCACCCCAGGGACAGCCACAGATACGCAGTATTTT; CDR3: CASTPGTATDTQYF
V: TRBV5-6; size: -; J: TRBJ1-1; D: -; DNA: TGTGCCAGCAGCCGCCGGGGAGGGGGTACTGAAGCTTTCTTT; CDR3: CASSRRGGGTEAFF
V: TRBV7-9; size: -; J: TRBJ2-3; D: -; DNA: TGTGCCAGCAGCCTCGTCGCAGATACGCAGTATTTT; CDR3: CASSLVADTQYF
V: TRBV28; size: -; J: TRBJ2-7; D: TRBD2; DNA: TGTGCCAGCGGGGCCGGGGGGTCGAGTGAGGACGAGCAGTACTTC; CDR3: CASGAGGSSEDEQYF
V: TRBV28; size: -; J: TRBJ1-1; D: -; DNA: TGTGCCAGCAGTCACCCGCCCCCCAAGGGGGGGACTGAAGCTTTCTTT; CDR3: CASSHPPPKGGTEAFF
V: TRBV19; size: -; J: TRBJ2-3; D: -; DNA: TGTGCCAGTAGTACGAGGAGGGATACGCAGTATTTT; CDR3: CASSTRRDTQYF
V: TRBV15; size: -; J: TRBJ2-6; D: -; DNA: TGTGCCACCAGCAGAGAGAGGAGACAGCCATCTGGGGCCAACGTCCTGACTTTC; CDR3: CATSRERRQPSGANVLTF
V: TRBV7-2; size: -; J: TRBJ2-1; D: -; DNA: TGTGCCAGCAGCTTAGGTGGAGACAGAGGGCAGTTCTTC; CDR3: CASSLGGDRGQFF
V: TRBV30; size: -; J: TRBJ2-2; D: TRBD2; DNA: TGTGCCTTCCGGACTCAGGGAGGGGACACCGGGGAGCTGTTTTTT; CDR3: CAFRTQGGDTGELFF
V: TRBV6-1; size: -; J: TRBJ2-7; D: TRBD1; DNA: TGTGCCAGCAGTCGCAAACCGGGACAGGGAAACGAGCAGTACTTC; CDR3: CASSRKPGQGNEQYF
V: TRBV7-9; size: -; J: TRBJ1-1; D: TRBD1; DNA: TGTGCCAGCAGCAAGGCGGGACAGGGTGACACTGAAGCTTTCTTT; CDR3: CASSKAGQGDTEAFF
V: TRBV25-1; size: -; J: TRBJ1-2; D: TRBD1; DNA: TGTGCCAGCAGTGCCGGGACAGGGGTCGGCTACACCTTC; CDR3: CASSAGTGVGYTF
V: TRBV25-1; size: few; J: TRBJ2-1; D: TRBD1; DNA: TGTGCCAGCAACACCGGGACAGGGGCCTACAATGAGCAGTTCTTC; CDR3: CASNTGTGAYNEQFF
V: TRBV10-2; size: few; J: TRBJ2-1; D: TRBD1; DNA: TGCGCCACTCGCTCCGGGACAGCGCAGTTCTTC; CDR3: CATRSGTAQFF
V: TRBV18; size: few; J: TRBJ2-5; D: TRBD2; DNA: TGTGCCAGCTCACCAGATAGCGGGGCTAGCGGGGCGATGGAAACCCAGTACTTC; CDR3: CASSPDSGASGAMETQYF